A selection of T cell receptor beta chains follows, all from one sample in a study of T-cell memory formation after mild COVID-19. TCRdb reanalysed the 5' RACE reads using MiXCR and keeps one entry per CDR3 protein. The sample has about 560,000 distinct CDR3 sequences, 17% seen once; the top ten hold around 8.1%. The sample was PBMCs or a T cell subset sorted from them (not recorded which). Every receptor here comes from an adult woman who had mild COVID-19 (a few samples of this study predate the infection). Cell type and time point are not known. Each CDR3 is given with its conserved first and last residue. A D gene is named only where the DNA matches it firmly. Clone size is given for some rows only: seen once, a few or many times, or a class if the clone is expanded.

V	D	size	J	DNA	CDR3
TRBV9	-	few	TRBJ2-3	TGTGCCAGCAGCGTAGGACAGGGAGGCAAGGGGGATACGCAGTATTTT	CASSVGQGGKGDTQYF
TRBV24-1	-	-	TRBJ2-3	TGTGCCACCAGTGACCCTAGCAGGTCAGATACGCAGTATTTT	CATSDPSRSDTQYF
TRBV7-9	-	-	TRBJ1-4	TGTGCCAGCAGCTCCCCCGATGGAGCGAATAATGAAAAACTGTTTTTT	CASSSPDGANNEKLFF
TRBV7-6	TRBD1	-	TRBJ2-1	TGTGCCAGCAACACTTACAGGGGAGCCCCCTACAATGAGCAGTTCTTC	CASNTYRGAPYNEQFF
TRBV12-3/TRBV12-4	TRBD2	few	TRBJ2-2	TGTGCCAGCAGTTTGCTAGCGGGGATGAACGGGGAGCTGTTTTTT	CASSLLAGMNGELFF
TRBV14	-	-	TRBJ2-1	TGTGCCAGCAGCCTCACCGGGATCGAGCAGTTCTTC	CASSLTGIEQFF
TRBV7-2	-	few	TRBJ2-2	TGTGCCAGCAGCTTATTTTGGGGCGGGGAGCTGTTTTTT	CASSLFWGGELFF
TRBV24-1	-	-	TRBJ2-7	TGTGCCACCAGTGATGTTTCCGAGCAGTACTTC	CATSDVSEQYF
TRBV10-3	-	few	TRBJ2-2	TGTGCCATCAAGGGGGGGTTATCGAACACCGGGGAGCTGTTTTTT	CAIKGGLSNTGELFF
TRBV19	TRBD2	-	TRBJ2-7	TGTGCCAGTAGCACCGGACTAGCGGGAACCTACGAGCAGTACTTC	CASSTGLAGTYEQYF
TRBV30	TRBD1	few	TRBJ2-7	TGTGCCTGGGGGACAGGGTCTTTGAACGAGCAGTACTTC	CAWGTGSLNEQYF
TRBV5-1	-	many	TRBJ2-2	TGCGCCAGCAGTTTGAGAGCGAACACCGGGGAGCTGTTTTTT	CASSLRANTGELFF
TRBV12-3/TRBV12-4	-	few	TRBJ2-7	TGTGCCAGCTCGGGCCTAGGGTACGAGCAGTACTTC	CASSGLGYEQYF
TRBV29-1	-	-	TRBJ1-1	TGCAGCGTTGATCGGGATCCCACTGAAGCTTTCTTT	CSVDRDPTEAFF
TRBV13	TRBD1	-	TRBJ2-7	TGTGCCAGCAGCCCGGACAGGGGAAGGGCCCACGAGCAGTACTTC	CASSPDRGRAHEQYF
TRBV6-6	-	few	TRBJ2-7	TGTGCCAGCGGGACGACGCATTACGAGCAGTACTTC	CASGTTHYEQYF
TRBV12-3/TRBV12-4	TRBD1	-	TRBJ1-2	TGTGCCAGCAGTACTCCAGGGGGCGTACGTGGCTACACCTTC	CASSTPGGVRGYTF
TRBV14	TRBD1	few	TRBJ1-2	TGTGCCAGCAGCCAAAGTGGGGGACAGCAATCCGGCTACACCTTC	CASSQSGGQQSGYTF
TRBV4-2	TRBD2	many	TRBJ2-3	TGTGCCAGCAGCCAAGAAGGAGCTAGCGGGGGAGATACGCAGTATTTT	CASSQEGASGGDTQYF
TRBV3-1	-	few	TRBJ1-5	TGTGCCAGCAGCCAAGGTTACCAGCCCCAGCATTTT	CASSQGYQPQHF
TRBV12-3/TRBV12-4	-	few	TRBJ2-1	TGTGCCAGCAGCCCCCCAACAGGGATGGATGAGCAGTTCTTC	CASSPPTGMDEQFF
TRBV20-1	TRBD1	few	TRBJ1-6	TGCAGTGCTAGAGAAGGGACAGTTAATTCACCCCTCCACTTT	CSAREGTVNSPLHF
TRBV4-1	TRBD2	-	TRBJ2-5	TGCGCCAGCAGCCAAGATGCCGGGGGGGCCCTTGAGACCCAGTACTTC	CASSQDAGGALETQYF
TRBV30	-	few	TRBJ1-2	TGTGCCTGGAAGATCAAGGGATATTCTGGGGGCTACACCTTC	CAWKIKGYSGGYTF
TRBV5-4	TRBD1	-	TRBJ2-1	TGTGCCAGCAGCAAGACCGGGACAGGGAGGAGTGTGAATGAGCAGTTCTTC	CASSKTGTGRSVNEQFF
TRBV5-1	-	once	TRBJ2-2	TGCGCCAGCAGCTTGGCCGGATTGACAGGACCCAAGCAGTCCACCGGGGAGCTGTTTTTT	CASSLAGLTGPKQSTGELFF
TRBV7-9	TRBD2	few	TRBJ2-7	TGTGCCAGCAGCTCCCCCTTAGCGGGAAACGAGCAGTACTTC	CASSSPLAGNEQYF
TRBV10-3	-	few	TRBJ2-5	TGTGCCATCAGTTTACAGGGAGAAGAGACCCAGTACTTC	CAISLQGEETQYF
TRBV19	-	-	TRBJ1-2	TGTGCCAGTAGATCCCCCGGGCCAGGGTTCGATGGCTACACCTTC	CASRSPGPGFDGYTF
TRBV6-5	-	many	TRBJ1-1	TGTGCCAGCAGTTACAGGGGAGGCACTGAAGCTTTCTTT	CASSYRGGTEAFF
TRBV10-3	-	-	TRBJ1-5	TGTGCCATCAGTGAGGTGGCCGCCAATCAGCCCCAGCATTTT	CAISEVAANQPQHF
TRBV3-1	TRBD2	-	TRBJ2-1	TGTGCCAGCAGCCCTTTTAGCGGGGCGGGCAATGAGCAGTTCTTC	CASSPFSGAGNEQFF
TRBV5-1	TRBD1	few	TRBJ2-3	TGCGCCAGCAGCTTCCGGGACAGGAAAGATACGCAGTATTTT	CASSFRDRKDTQYF
TRBV15	-	-	TRBJ1-1	TGTGCCACCAGCAGAGATCGGAACACTGAAGCTTTCTTT	CATSRDRNTEAFF
TRBV10-3	-	-	TRBJ2-7	TGTGCCATCAGTGAGTGGGATAGGACTTACGAGCAGTACTTC	CAISEWDRTYEQYF
TRBV11-2	-	few	TRBJ2-3	TGTGCCAGCAGCTTAGTTCGGACTACGACTAGCACAGATACGCAGTATTTT	CASSLVRTTTSTDTQYF
TRBV4-2	-	few	TRBJ2-7	TGTGCCAGCAGCCAAACGCGCCGGGAATCCTACGAGCAGTACTTC	CASSQTRRESYEQYF
TRBV20-1	-	-	TRBJ1-2	TGCAGTGCTAGGATGGAGGGAAACTATGGCTACACCTTC	CSARMEGNYGYTF
TRBV7-9	-	-	TRBJ1-1	TGTGCCAGCAGCTTAGCATCCCCCATGAACACTGAAGCTTTCTTT	CASSLASPMNTEAFF
TRBV24-1	TRBD1	few	TRBJ2-7	TGTGCCACCAGCAGTGGACAGGGAAGGAACGAGCAGTACTTC	CATSSGQGRNEQYF
TRBV5-1	-	-	TRBJ2-1	TGCGCCAGCAGCTGGGAACTAGACGGATACAATGAGCAGTTCTTC	CASSWELDGYNEQFF
TRBV5-1	-	few	TRBJ2-1	TGCGCCAGCAGTCCGTATGATTTACGGGGGGAGCAGTTCTTC	CASSPYDLRGEQFF
TRBV9	-	few	TRBJ1-1	TGTGCCAGCAGCGTAGACCCCTCTAGTGTCACTGAAGCTTTCTTT	CASSVDPSSVTEAFF
TRBV6-1	-	-	TRBJ2-5	TGTGCCAGCAGTGAAAGGCAGGCTTGGGAGACCCAGTACTTC	CASSERQAWETQYF
TRBV7-2	-	few	TRBJ2-1	TGTGCCAGCAGCTTATACGAGGGACCCCTCAATGAGCAGTTCTTC	CASSLYEGPLNEQFF
TRBV9	TRBD2	few	TRBJ2-2	TGTGCCAGCAGCGTAACAGCGGGGGGTTCCACCGGGGAGCTGTTTTTT	CASSVTAGGSTGELFF
TRBV3-1	TRBD1	-	TRBJ1-2	TGTGCCAGCAGCCTCACAAACCGACAGGGTAGTGGCTACACCTTC	CASSLTNRQGSGYTF
TRBV7-9	TRBD2	few	TRBJ2-7	TGTGCCAGCAGCCCGTCACTTTCCCCCAGCGGGAGTCGGGAGTCCGCGGGAAAGCCGCACGAGCAGTACTTC	CASSPSLSPSGSRESAGKPHEQYF
TRBV2	-	-	TRBJ2-5	TGTGCCAGCAGTGAAAGGGTCCAAGAGACCCAGTACTTC	CASSERVQETQYF
TRBV2	-	-	TRBJ1-2	TGTGCCAGCCACTTGGGGTCCCCAATGCTCTACACCTTC	CASHLGSPMLYTF
TRBV7-3	-	few	TRBJ1-3	TGTGCCAGCAGCCCATCCGCGGTCTCTGGAAACACCATATATTTT	CASSPSAVSGNTIYF
TRBV20-1	-	-	TRBJ2-2	TGCAGTGCTAGAGCCGGGAAAGTTGGACCCGGGGAGCTGTTTTTT	CSARAGKVGPGELFF
TRBV25-1	TRBD1	few	TRBJ1-2	TGTGCCAGCAGTGCTAAGGGAAGGGACAGGGGGCCCGGCTATGGCTACACCTTC	CASSAKGRDRGPGYGYTF
TRBV5-1	TRBD1	few	TRBJ2-7	TGCGCCAGCAGCGATGACAGGGGGAAGACCTACGAGCAGTACTTC	CASSDDRGKTYEQYF